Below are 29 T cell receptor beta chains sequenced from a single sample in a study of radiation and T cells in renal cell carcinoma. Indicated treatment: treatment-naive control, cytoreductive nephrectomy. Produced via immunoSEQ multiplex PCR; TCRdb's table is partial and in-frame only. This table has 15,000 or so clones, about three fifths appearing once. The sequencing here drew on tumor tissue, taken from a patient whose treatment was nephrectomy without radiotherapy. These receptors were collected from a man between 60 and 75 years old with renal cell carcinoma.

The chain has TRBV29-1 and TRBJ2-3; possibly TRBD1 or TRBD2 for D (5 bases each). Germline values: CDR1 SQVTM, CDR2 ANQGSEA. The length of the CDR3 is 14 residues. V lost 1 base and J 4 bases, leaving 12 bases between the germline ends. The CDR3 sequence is CSVEGGKEADTQYF. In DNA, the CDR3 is TGCAGCGTTGAAGGGGGGAAGGAGGCAGATACGCAGTATTTT.

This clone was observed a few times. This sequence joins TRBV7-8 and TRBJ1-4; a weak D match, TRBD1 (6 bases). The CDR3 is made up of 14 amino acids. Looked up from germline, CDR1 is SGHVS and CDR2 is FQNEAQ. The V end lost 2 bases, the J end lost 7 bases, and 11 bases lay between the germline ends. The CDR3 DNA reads TGTGCCAGCAGCTTAAACAGGGCCGGTGAAAAACTGTTTTTT. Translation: CASSLNRAGEKLFF.

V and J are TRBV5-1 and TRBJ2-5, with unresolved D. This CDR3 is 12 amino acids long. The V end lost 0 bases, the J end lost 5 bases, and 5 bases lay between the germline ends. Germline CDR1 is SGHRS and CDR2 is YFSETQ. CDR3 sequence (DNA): TGCGCCAGCAGCTTGGAAGGGGAGACCCAGTACTTC. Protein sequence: CASSLEGETQYF.

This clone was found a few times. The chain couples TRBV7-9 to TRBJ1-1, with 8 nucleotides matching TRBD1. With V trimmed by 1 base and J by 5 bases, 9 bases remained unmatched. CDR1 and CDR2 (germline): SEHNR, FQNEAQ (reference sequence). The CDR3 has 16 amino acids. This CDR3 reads CASSLGSGGSGTEAFF. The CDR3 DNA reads TGTGCCAGCAGCTTAGGGTCAGGGGGCTCGGGAACTGAAGCTTTCTTT.

Here the CDR3 reads CASSLNRGFPGELFF. The CDR3, as DNA: TGTGCCAGCAGCCTAAATCGGGGGTTTCCCGGGGAGCTGTTTTTT. V is TRBV7-3 and J is TRBJ2-2, with a possible D match to TRBD2 (6 bases). Per germline, CDR1 SGHTA and CDR2 FQGTGA. V dropped 5 bases and J dropped 6 bases, with 16 bases sitting between them. This CDR3 comprises 15 residues.

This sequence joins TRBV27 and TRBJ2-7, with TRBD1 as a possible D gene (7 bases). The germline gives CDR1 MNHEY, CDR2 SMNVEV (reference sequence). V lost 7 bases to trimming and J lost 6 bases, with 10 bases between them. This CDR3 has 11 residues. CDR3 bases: TGTGCCAGCATCCAGGGGGGCGAGCAGTACTTC. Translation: CASIQGGEQYF.

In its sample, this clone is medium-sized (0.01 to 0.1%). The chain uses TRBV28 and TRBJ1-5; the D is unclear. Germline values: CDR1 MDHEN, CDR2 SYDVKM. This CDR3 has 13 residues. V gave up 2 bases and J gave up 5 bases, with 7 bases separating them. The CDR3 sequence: CASSLIIYQPQHF. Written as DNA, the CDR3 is TGTGCCAGCAGTTTAATCATCTATCAGCCCCAGCATTTT.

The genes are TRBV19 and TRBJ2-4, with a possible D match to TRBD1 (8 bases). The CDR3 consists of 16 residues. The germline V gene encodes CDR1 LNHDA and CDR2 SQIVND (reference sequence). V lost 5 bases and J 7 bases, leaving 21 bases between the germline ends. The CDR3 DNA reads TGTGCCAGTAGTGGGGGGGACAGGCGGGCCCTTAACATTCAGTACTTC. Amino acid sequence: CASSGGDRRALNIQYF.

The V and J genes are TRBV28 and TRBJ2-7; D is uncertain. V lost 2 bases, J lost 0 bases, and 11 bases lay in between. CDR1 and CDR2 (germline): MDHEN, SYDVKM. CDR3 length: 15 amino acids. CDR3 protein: CASSLVAGNSYEQYF. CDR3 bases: TGTGCCAGCAGTTTAGTTGCAGGAAACTCCTACGAGCAGTACTTC.

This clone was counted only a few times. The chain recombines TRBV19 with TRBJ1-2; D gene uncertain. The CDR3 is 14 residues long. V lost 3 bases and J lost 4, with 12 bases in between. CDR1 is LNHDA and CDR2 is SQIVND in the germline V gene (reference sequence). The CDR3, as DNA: TGTGCCAGTAGTATCAGAAGGGATTCCTATGGCTACACCTTC. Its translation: CASSIRRDSYGYTF.

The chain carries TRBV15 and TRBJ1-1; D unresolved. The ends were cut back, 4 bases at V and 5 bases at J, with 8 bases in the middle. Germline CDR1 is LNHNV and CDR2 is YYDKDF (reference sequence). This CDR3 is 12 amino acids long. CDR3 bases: TGTGCCACCAGCAAGGACGGAACTGAAGCTTTCTTT. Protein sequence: CATSKDGTEAFF.

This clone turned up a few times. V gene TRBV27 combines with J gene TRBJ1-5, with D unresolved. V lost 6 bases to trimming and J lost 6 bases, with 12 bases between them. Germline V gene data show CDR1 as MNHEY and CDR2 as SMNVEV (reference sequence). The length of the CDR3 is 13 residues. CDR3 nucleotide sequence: TGTGCCAGCAGCGTAACCGTGTTTCAGCCCCAGCATTTT. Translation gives CASSVTVFQPQHF.

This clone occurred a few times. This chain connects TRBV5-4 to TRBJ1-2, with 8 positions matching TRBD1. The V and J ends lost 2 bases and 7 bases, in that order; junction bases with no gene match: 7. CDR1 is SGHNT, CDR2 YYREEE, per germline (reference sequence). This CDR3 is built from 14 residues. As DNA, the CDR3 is TGTGCCAGCAGCTTCTTCGACAGGGGTCTTGGCTACACCTTC. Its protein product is CASSFFDRGLGYTF. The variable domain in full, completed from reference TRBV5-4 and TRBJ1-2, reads ETGVTQSPTHLIKTRGQQVTLRCSSQSGHNTVSWYQQALGQGPQFIFQYYREEENGRGNFPPRFSGLQFPNYSSELNVNALELDDSALYLCASSFFDRGLGYTFGSGTRLTVV.

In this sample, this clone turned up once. CDR3 amino acids: CASSLLGGSNNEQYF. Written as DNA, the CDR3 is TGCGCCAGCAGCTTGTTGGGCGGGAGTAACAACGAGCAGTACTTC. V gene TRBV5-1 combines with J gene TRBJ2-7, with 7 nucleotides matching TRBD2. Per germline, CDR1 SGHRS and CDR2 YFSETQ. The ends lost 1 base at V and 5 bases at J; junction bases unmatched: 9. The CDR3 extends over 15 amino acids. Supplemented by reference TRBV5-1 and TRBJ2-7, the full variable domain reads KAGVTQTPRYLIKTRGQQVTLSCSPISGHRSVSWYQQTPGQGLQFLFEYFSETQRNKGNFPGRFSGRQFSNSRSEMNVSTLELGDSALYLCASSLLGGSNNEQYFGPGTRLTVT.

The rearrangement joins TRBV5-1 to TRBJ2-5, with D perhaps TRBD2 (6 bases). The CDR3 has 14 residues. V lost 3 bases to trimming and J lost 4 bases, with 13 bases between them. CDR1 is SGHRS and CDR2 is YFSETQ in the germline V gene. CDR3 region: CASSSEGSGETQYF. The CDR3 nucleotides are TGCGCCAGCAGCTCGGAGGGTAGCGGAGAGACCCAGTACTTC.

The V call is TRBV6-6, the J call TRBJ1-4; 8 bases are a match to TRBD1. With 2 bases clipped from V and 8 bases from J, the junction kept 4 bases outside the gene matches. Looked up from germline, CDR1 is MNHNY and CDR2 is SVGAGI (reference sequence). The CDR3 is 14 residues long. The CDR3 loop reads CASSYMTGDEKLFF. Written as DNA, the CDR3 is TGTGCCAGCAGTTACATGACAGGGGACGAAAAACTGTTTTTT.

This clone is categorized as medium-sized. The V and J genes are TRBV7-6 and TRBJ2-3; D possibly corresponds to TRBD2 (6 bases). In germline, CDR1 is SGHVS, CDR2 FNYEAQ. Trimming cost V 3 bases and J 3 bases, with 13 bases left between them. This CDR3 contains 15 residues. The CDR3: CASSLLARGTDTQYF. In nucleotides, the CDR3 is TGTGCCAGCAGCTTGCTAGCGAGAGGGACAGATACGCAGTATTTT.

CDR3 residues: CASSLASIRSYEQYF. In nucleotides, the CDR3 is TGTGCCAGCAGCTTAGCCTCTATCCGCTCCTACGAGCAGTACTTC. The chain recombines TRBV7-2 with TRBJ2-7; D not certain. The CDR3 runs to 15 residues. Trimming stripped 0 bases from V and 0 bases from J, with 9 bases between. CDR1 and CDR2 from the germline V gene are SGHTA and FQGNSA.

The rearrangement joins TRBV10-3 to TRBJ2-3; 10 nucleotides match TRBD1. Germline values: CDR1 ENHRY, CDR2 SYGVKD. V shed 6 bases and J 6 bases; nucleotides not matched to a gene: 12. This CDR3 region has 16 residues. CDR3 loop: CAIRAPGQGFTDTQYF. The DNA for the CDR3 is TGTGCCATCAGGGCGCCGGGACAGGGGTTCACCGATACGCAGTATTTT.

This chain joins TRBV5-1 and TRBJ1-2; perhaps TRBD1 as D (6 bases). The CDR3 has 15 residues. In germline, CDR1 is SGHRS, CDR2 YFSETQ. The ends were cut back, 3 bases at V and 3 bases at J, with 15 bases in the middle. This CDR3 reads CASSWDNQPYYGYTF. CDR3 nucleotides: TGCGCCAGCAGCTGGGACAACCAACCCTACTATGGCTACACCTTC.

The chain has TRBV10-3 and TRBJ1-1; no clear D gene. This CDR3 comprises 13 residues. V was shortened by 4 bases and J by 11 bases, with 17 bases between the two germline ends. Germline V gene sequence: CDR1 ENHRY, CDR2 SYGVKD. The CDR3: CAISVTLRIGAFF. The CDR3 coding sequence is TGTGCCATCAGTGTTACCCTAAGGATTGGCGCTTTCTTT.

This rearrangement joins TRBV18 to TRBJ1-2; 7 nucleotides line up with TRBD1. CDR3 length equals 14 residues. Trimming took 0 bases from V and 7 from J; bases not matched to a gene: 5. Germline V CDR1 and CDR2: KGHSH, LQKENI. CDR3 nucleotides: TGTGCCAGCTCACCACCGGGACAGCCCGGTGGCTACACCTTC. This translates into CASSPPGQPGGYTF.

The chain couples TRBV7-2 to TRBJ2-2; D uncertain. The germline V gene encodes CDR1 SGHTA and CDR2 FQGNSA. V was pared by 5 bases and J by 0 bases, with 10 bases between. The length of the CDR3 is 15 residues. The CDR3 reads CASSLRTTNTGELFF. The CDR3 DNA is TGTGCCAGCAGCCTAAGGACCACGAACACCGGGGAGCTGTTTTTT. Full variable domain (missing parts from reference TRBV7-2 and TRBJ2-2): GAGVSQSPSNKVTEKGKDVELRCDPISGHTALYWYRQSLGQGLEFLIYFQGNSAPDKSGLPSDRFSAERTGGSVSTLTIQRTQQEDSAVYLCASSLRTTNTGELFFGEGSRLTVL.

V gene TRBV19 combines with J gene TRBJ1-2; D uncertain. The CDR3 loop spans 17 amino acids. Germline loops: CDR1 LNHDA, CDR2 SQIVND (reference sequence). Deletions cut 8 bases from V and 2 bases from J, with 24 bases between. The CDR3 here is CASSTSPRSKLNYGYTF. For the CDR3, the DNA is TGTGCCAGTTCCACGTCCCCAAGGAGTAAGTTAAACTATGGCTACACCTTC.

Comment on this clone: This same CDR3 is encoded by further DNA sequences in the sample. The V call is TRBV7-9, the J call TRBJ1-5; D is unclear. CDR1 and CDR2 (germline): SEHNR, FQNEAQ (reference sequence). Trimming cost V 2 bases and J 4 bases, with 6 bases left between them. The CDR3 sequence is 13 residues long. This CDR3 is CASSLSGNQPQHF. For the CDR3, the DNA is TGTGCCAGCAGCTTATCTGGGAATCAGCCCCAGCATTTT.

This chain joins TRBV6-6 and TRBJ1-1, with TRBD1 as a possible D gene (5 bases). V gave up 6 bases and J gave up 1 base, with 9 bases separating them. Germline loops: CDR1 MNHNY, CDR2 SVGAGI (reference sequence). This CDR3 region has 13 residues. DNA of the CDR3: TGTGCCAGCAGCTTGACAGAGAACACTGAAGCTTTCTTT. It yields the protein CASSLTENTEAFF.

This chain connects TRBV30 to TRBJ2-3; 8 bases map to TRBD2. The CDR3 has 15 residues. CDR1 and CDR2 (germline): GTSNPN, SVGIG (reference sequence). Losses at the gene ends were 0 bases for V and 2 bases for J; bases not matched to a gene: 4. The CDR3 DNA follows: TGTGCCTGGAGTGTTAGCGGGGCCCACACAGATACGCAGTATTTT. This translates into CAWSVSGAHTDTQYF.

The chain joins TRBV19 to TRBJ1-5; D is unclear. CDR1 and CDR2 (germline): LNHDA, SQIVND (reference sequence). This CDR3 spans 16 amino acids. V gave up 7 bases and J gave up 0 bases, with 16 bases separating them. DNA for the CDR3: TGTGCCAGTACCCCCGACCCTTGGAATAGCAATCAGCCCCAGCATTTT. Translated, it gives CASTPDPWNSNQPQHF.

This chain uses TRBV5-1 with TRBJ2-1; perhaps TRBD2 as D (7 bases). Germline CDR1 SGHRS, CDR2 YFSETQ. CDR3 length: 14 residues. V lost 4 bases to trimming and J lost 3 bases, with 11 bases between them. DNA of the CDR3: TGCGCCAGCAGCCCCGGGGGGCTCTACAATGAGCAGTTCTTC. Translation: CASSPGGLYNEQFF.